One sample yielded the 27 T cell receptor beta chains listed below, sequenced in a study of lung T cells in sarcoidosis with Löfgren's syndrome. Each CDR3 protein gets one entry after TCRdb re-called the reads with MiXCR. In the table there are about 19,000 distinct CDR3 sequences, roughly 21% of which are singletons. Sequenced: CD4+ T cells from bronchoalveolar lavage. All receptors come from a human donor with sarcoidosis (Löfgren's syndrome or another form), or a control subject (not recorded which).

This clonotype was detected only a few times. The chain has TRBV3-1 and TRBJ2-1; 7 bases line up with TRBD1. The V gene's germline CDR1 is LGHDT and CDR2 YNNKEL (reference sequence). This CDR3 has 19 residues. The junction had 15 bases not matched to a gene; V was cut back by 0 bases and J by 4 bases. CDR3 sequence: CASSQDPAVGGKWYNEQFF. CDR3 nucleotide sequence: TGTGCCAGCAGCCAAGATCCCGCCGTAGGGGGCAAATGGTACAATGAGCAGTTCTTC.

This clonotype is medium-sized (0.01 to 0.1%). This rearrangement joins TRBV28 to TRBJ2-1; D unclear. CDR1 is MDHEN, CDR2 SYDVKM, per germline. V shed 7 bases and J shed 8 bases, with 12 bases lying between them. CDR3 length: 12 residues. CDR3 nucleotides: TGTGCCAGCATTCCACGGTTCGATGAGCAGTTCTTC. Translation: CASIPRFDEQFF.

This clonotype was found many times. This chain joins TRBV7-2 and TRBJ2-7; 8 bases map to TRBD2. Germline V CDR1 and CDR2: SGHTA, FQGNSA. V dropped 0 bases and J dropped 0; count of bases not matched to a gene: 7. The CDR3 is 17 amino acids. The CDR3 bases are TGTGCCAGCAGCTTAGCCGGAGCGGGAGTTACCTCCTACGAGCAGTACTTC. Translating it yields CASSLAGAGVTSYEQYF.

Points on this clonotype: This may come from a read error, since a much larger clone is one base off. The V call is TRBV11-2, the J call TRBJ2-3, with D hard to call. Germline V CDR1 and CDR2: SGHAT, FQNNGV. With 6 bases removed from V and 2 bases from J, the gap between germline ends came to 9 bases. The CDR3 has 13 residues. CDR3 in amino acids: CASRSMNTDTQYF. The CDR3 DNA reads TGTGCCAGCAGAAGCATGAACACAGATACGCAGTATTTT.

There are many counts of this clonotype. The chain has TRBV20-1 and TRBJ2-7, with 12 bases that match TRBD1. The CDR3 runs 15 residues. Germline-derived CDR1 and CDR2 are DFQATT and SNEGSKA (reference sequence). The J segment lost 3 bases and the V segment lost 6 bases, leaving 9 bases of the junction unmatched. The CDR3 protein is CSAANRDRGHYEQYF. The CDR3 coding sequence is TGCAGTGCCGCCAACCGGGACAGGGGGCACTACGAGCAGTACTTC.

This clonotype was seen a handful of times. V gene TRBV7-2 combines with J gene TRBJ1-5, with 7 bases aligning to TRBD1. The germline V gene has CDR1 SGHTA and CDR2 FQGNSA. Losses at the gene ends were 1 base for V and 10 bases for J; bases not matched to a gene: 7. CDR3 length: 14 amino acids. CDR3 nucleotides: TGTGCCAGCAGCTTAGTTGGGAAGGGGGCACCCCAGCATTTT. Amino acids: CASSLVGKGAPQHF. Full variable domain (missing parts from reference TRBV7-2 and TRBJ1-5): GAGVSQSPSNKVTEKGKDVELRCDPISGHTALYWYRQSLGQGLEFLIYFQGNSAPDKSGLPSDRFSAERTGGSVSTLTIQRTQQEDSAVYLCASSLVGKGAPQHFGDGTRLSIL.

This clonotype has a handful of counts. The CDR3 DNA reads TGCGCCAGCAGCTTTTCTAGCGGGAGCCAGAACAATGAGCAGTTCTTC. This encodes CASSFSSGSQNNEQFF. The chain links TRBV5-1 to TRBJ2-1; 10 bases are a match to TRBD2. Germline lookup yields CDR1 SGHRS and CDR2 YFSETQ. CDR3 size: 16 residues. V dropped 2 bases and J dropped 5; count of bases not matched to a gene: 7.

This clonotype was picked up a small number of times. The chain joins TRBV18 to TRBJ2-7; weak D call: TRBD2 (5 bases). In germline, CDR1 is KGHSH, CDR2 LQKENI. This CDR3 is built from 14 residues. Trimming stripped 0 bases from V and 3 bases from J, with 9 bases between. The CDR3 sequence is CASSPPLALYEQYF. Here the CDR3 DNA reads TGTGCCAGCTCACCACCCCTAGCTCTCTACGAGCAGTACTTC. The full variable domain, with the rest looked up from reference TRBV18 and TRBJ2-7, is NAGVMQNPRHLVRRRGQEARLRCSPMKGHSHVYWYRQLPEEGLKFMVYLQKENIIDESGMPKERFSAEFPKEGPSILRIQQVVRGDSAAYFCASSPPLALYEQYFGPGTRLTVT.

This clonotype was seen many times. The chain couples TRBV20-1 to TRBJ2-7; 7 positions agree with TRBD1. The germline V gene encodes CDR1 DFQATT and CDR2 SNEGSKA (reference sequence). The V gene end was trimmed by 6 bases and the J gene end by 5 bases; junction bases not matched to a gene: 10. The CDR3 is 13 residues long. Here the CDR3 reads CSAEPTGLHEQYF. The DNA for the CDR3 is TGCAGTGCAGAACCGACAGGGCTCCACGAGCAGTACTTC.

This clonotype was seen repeatedly, ten times or more. The chain combines TRBV28 with TRBJ2-7; D is unclear. V was trimmed by 6 bases and J by 4 bases, leaving 16 bases between them. Per germline, CDR1 MDHEN and CDR2 SYDVKM. This CDR3 has 14 amino acids. The CDR3 nucleotides read TGTGCCAGCAGCCGTTTTGGCAGGCGATACGAGCAGTACTTC. It yields the protein CASSRFGRRYEQYF.

The chain links TRBV3-1 to TRBJ2-5; weak D call: TRBD1 (6 bases). CDR3 length: 15 residues. V dropped 1 base and J dropped 2 bases, with 11 bases sitting between them. Germline CDR1 LGHDT, CDR2 YNNKEL (reference sequence). This chain's CDR3 is CASSQATGRQETQYF. The CDR3 bases are TGTGCCAGCAGCCAAGCGACAGGCCGACAAGAGACCCAGTACTTC.

This clonotype was counted ten times or more. V gene TRBV20-1 combines with J gene TRBJ1-1, with 7 bases fitting TRBD1. Trimming at V came to 5 bases and at J to 3 bases, leaving 18 bases not matched to a gene. Germline CDR1 reads DFQATT; CDR2 reads SNEGSKA (reference sequence). CDR3 length: 17 residues. The CDR3 here is CSAGPKGQPSGYTEAFF. CDR3 nucleotide sequence: TGCAGTGCTGGCCCTAAGGGACAGCCATCGGGGTACACTGAAGCTTTCTTT.

Ten or more counts support this clonotype. This chain connects TRBV3-1 to TRBJ2-1; 7 bases map to TRBD2. The V gene's germline CDR1 is LGHDT and CDR2 YNNKEL (reference sequence). V was pared by 2 bases and J by 3 bases, with 10 bases of the junction left unmatched. The length of the CDR3 is 17 residues. The CDR3 reads CASSQQRPGLHYNEQFF. For the CDR3, the DNA is TGTGCCAGCAGCCAACAACGCCCGGGACTACACTACAATGAGCAGTTCTTC.

In its sample, this clonotype ranks as medium-sized. V usage is TRBV20-1 and J usage is TRBJ1-1; 7 nucleotides line up with TRBD1. The trim removed 1 base at V and 3 bases at J, leaving 5 bases unmatched. The germline V gene has CDR1 DFQATT and CDR2 SNEGSKA (reference sequence). This CDR3 is 14 amino acids long. CDR3 amino acids: CSARVRGVYTEAFF. CDR3 DNA sequence: TGCAGTGCTAGAGTCAGGGGGGTGTACACTGAAGCTTTCTTT.

This clonotype was observed many times. This CDR3 is CASTFRTGTINEQFF. DNA of the CDR3: TGTGCCAGCACCTTTAGAACCGGGACTATAAATGAGCAGTTCTTC. The J gene is TRBJ2-1, the V gene TRBV7-2; 7 bases are a match to TRBD2. CDR1 is SGHTA and CDR2 is FQGNSA in the germline V gene. CDR3 length: 15 amino acids. V shed 7 bases and J 7 bases; nucleotides not matched to a gene: 13.

This clonotype ranks as medium-sized (0.01 to 0.1%). This chain joins TRBV6-6 and TRBJ1-5, with unresolved D. The V end lost 2 bases, the J end lost 0 bases, and 8 bases lay between the germline ends. CDR3 length: 15 amino acids. From germline, CDR1 is MNHNY and CDR2 SVGAGI (reference sequence). The CDR3 loop reads CASSYPINSNQPQHF. Here the CDR3 DNA reads TGTGCCAGCAGTTACCCAATAAATAGCAATCAGCCCCAGCATTTT.

By share of the sample, this clonotype is medium-sized. The CDR3 bases are TGTGCCAGCAGTTTCTCTCGCTACCAAGAGACCCAGTACTTC. Translating it yields CASSFSRYQETQYF. This sequence joins TRBV28 and TRBJ2-5; D gene ambiguous. Germline V gene lookup returns CDR1 MDHEN and CDR2 SYDVKM. V shed 3 bases and J shed 0 bases, with 8 bases lying between them. The CDR3 has 14 amino acids. Using reference TRBV28 and TRBJ2-5 for the parts outside the CDR3, the full variable domain is DVKVTQSSRYLVKRTGEKVFLECVQDMDHENMFWYRQDPGLGLRLIYFSYDVKMKEKGDIPEGYSVSREKKERFSLILESASTNQTSMYLCASSFSRYQETQYFGPGTRLLVL.

Note on this clonotype: A much larger clone differs by one base, so this may be a read error. This sequence joins TRBV18 and TRBJ1-1; D is ambiguous. Germline CDR1 is KGHSH and CDR2 is LQKENI. The CDR3 has 12 residues. V was pared by 2 bases and J by 7 bases, with 8 bases between. The DNA for the CDR3 is TGTGCCAGCTCACCAGGTTCTTATGAAGCTTTCTTT. It encodes CASSPGSYEAFF.

This clonotype was counted between two and nine times. The chain joins TRBV4-1 to TRBJ2-5, with TRBD1 identical over 8 bases. CDR3 length: 15 residues. Germline V gives CDR1 MGHRA, CDR2 YSYEKL. The junction had 5 bases not matched to a gene; V was cut back by 1 base and J by 4 bases. CDR3 DNA: TGCGCCAGCAGCCAAGGTGCAGGGGGCCCAGAGACCCAGTACTTC. This codes for CASSQGAGGPETQYF.

This clonotype was counted many times. The DNA for the CDR3 is TGCGCCAGCAGGCGACTAGCGGGATTGGAGACCCAGTACTTC. Its translation is CASRRLAGLETQYF. The V gene is TRBV5-1, the J gene TRBJ2-5; 11 bases are a match to TRBD2. Germline-derived CDR1 and CDR2 are SGHRS and YFSETQ. This CDR3 spans 14 amino acids. J was trimmed by 5 bases and V by 5 bases; bases with no gene match: 5.

A few counts support this clonotype. This chain joins TRBV12-3 or TRBV12-4 and TRBJ2-1, with 12 bases identical to TRBD2. The junction had 10 bases not matched to a gene; V was cut back by 5 bases and J by 8 bases. The CDR3 length is 16 residues. The CDR3 is CASSLRGLAGSYEQFF. The CDR3 DNA reads TGTGCCAGCAGTCTCCGAGGACTAGCGGGAAGCTATGAGCAGTTCTTC.

Comment on this clonotype: At one boundary the junction diverges from the germline segment, which might be a read error. The gene calls are TRBV11-2 and TRBJ2-3; perhaps TRBD2 as D (6 bases). There are 15 residues in the CDR3. Germline V lookup: CDR1 SGHAT, CDR2 FQNNGV. For the CDR3, the DNA is TGTGCCGGCAGCCCAGGGACTCCTAGCACAGATACGCAGTATTTT. The encoded protein is CAGSPGTPSTDTQYF.

This clonotype appeared many times. V is TRBV7-2 and J is TRBJ2-5; D gene unclear. The CDR3 spans 15 residues. Trimming stripped 1 base from V and 4 bases from J, with 13 bases between. Germline V lookup: CDR1 SGHTA, CDR2 FQGNSA. The CDR3 region has the DNA TGTGCCAGCAGCTTAGTCAGTCAGATAGGAGAGACCCAGTACTTC. Its translation: CASSLVSQIGETQYF.

A word on this clonotype: Since a much larger clone is just one base distant, this may be a read error. Here the CDR3 omits its conserved ending phenylalanine or tryptophan, so a read error is the likely source. The rearrangement uses TRBV18 and TRBJ1-3, with 7 bases that match TRBD1. Trimming cost V 4 bases and J 1 base; bases outside gene matches: 10. The CDR3 consists of 17 residues. Germline assignment: CDR1 KGHSH and CDR2 LQKENI. The CDR3 spells CASSQTQTGESGNTIYL. The CDR3 region has the DNA TGTGCCAGCTCACAAACCCAAACAGGGGAATCTGGAAACACCATATATCTT.

With regard to this clonotype: A much more abundant neighbour one base away suggests this may be a read error. It is likely a read error, because the conserved phenylalanine at the end of the CDR3 is missing. The V gene is TRBV20-1, the J gene TRBJ2-3, with 12 nucleotides matching TRBD2. Germline CDR1 reads DFQATT; CDR2 reads SNEGSKA (reference sequence). The V gene end was trimmed by 1 base and the J gene end by 4 bases; junction bases not matched to a gene: 3. This CDR3 has 15 residues. CDR3 bases: TGCAGTGCTAGAGGACTAGCGGGAGACTCAGATACGCAGTATCTT. This encodes CSARGLAGDSDTQYL.

In its sample, this clonotype ranks as medium-sized (0.01 to 0.1%). The CDR3 region is CASSLSTADLYGYTF. CDR3 sequence (DNA): TGTGCCAGCAGTTTATCGACGGCTGACCTCTATGGCTACACCTTC. The chain uses TRBV27 and TRBJ1-2; D gene uncertain. The CDR3 extends over 15 amino acids. V lost 0 bases, J lost 4 bases, and 12 bases lay in between. Germline V gives CDR1 MNHEY, CDR2 SMNVEV (reference sequence).

This clonotype occurred many times. The CDR3 DNA reads as TGCAGTGCTAGTGGAGGGCGTTCGAGCACAGATACGCAGTATTTT. This encodes CSASGGRSSTDTQYF. The chain carries TRBV20-1 and TRBJ2-3; TRBD2 is a possible D gene (6 bases). CDR3 length: 15 residues. CDR1 DFQATT and CDR2 SNEGSKA come from the germline V gene (reference sequence). Trimming took off 3 bases at V and 0 bases at J, with 13 bases between the two ends.